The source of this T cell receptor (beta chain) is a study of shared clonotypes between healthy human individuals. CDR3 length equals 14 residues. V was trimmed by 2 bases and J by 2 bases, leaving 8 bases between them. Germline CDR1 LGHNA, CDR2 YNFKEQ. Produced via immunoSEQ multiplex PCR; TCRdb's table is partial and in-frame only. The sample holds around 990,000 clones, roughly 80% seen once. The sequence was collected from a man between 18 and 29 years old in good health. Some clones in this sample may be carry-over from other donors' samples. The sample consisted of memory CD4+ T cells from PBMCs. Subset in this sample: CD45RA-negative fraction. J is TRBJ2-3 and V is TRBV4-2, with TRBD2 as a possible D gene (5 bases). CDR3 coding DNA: TGTGCCAGCAGCCAAACGGGATCCACAGATACGCAGTATTTT. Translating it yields CASSQTGSTDTQYF.